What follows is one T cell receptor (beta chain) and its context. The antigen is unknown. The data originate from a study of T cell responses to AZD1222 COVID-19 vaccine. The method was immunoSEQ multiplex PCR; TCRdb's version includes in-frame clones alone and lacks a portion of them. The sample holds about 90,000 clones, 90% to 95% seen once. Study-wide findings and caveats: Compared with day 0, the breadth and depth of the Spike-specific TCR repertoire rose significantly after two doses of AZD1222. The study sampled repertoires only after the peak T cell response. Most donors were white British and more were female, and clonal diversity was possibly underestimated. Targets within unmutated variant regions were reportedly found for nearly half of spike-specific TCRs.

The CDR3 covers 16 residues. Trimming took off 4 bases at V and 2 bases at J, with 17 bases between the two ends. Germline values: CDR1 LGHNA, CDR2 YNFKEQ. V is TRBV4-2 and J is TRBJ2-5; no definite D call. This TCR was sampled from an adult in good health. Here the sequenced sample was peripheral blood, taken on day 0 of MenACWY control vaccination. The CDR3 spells CASSPLPGRAQETQYF. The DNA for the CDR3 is TGTGCCAGCAGCCCCCTCCCCGGGCGAGCACAAGAGACCCAGTACTTC.